This TCR beta chain was profiled in a study of blood T cell repertoires in COVID-19. Study information: Acute-phase and convalescent COVID-19 samples originated in the United States, Italy and Spain. Sources were T cells, B-cell-depleted T cells, or PBMCs; the material itself was cDNA or gDNA.

V was clipped by 1 base and J by 4 bases; unmatched bases: 3. CDR3 length: 15 amino acids. Germline CDR1 SEHNR, CDR2 FQNEAQ (reference sequence). How the authors handled the data: Amplified reference gene primers provided the basis for estimating nucleated cell counts. Measured with immunoSEQ multiplex PCR; TCRdb has only the in-frame clones, and not every one. V, J and clone size are taken as reported in that table, and D and trimming were inferred from the DNA itself. Of over 200,000 clones listed, roughly 86% are singletons. The receptor was isolated from a woman in her 50s with active or convalescent COVID-19. The chain uses TRBV7-9 and TRBJ2-1; 8 bases map to TRBD2. Sequences were obtained from peripheral blood. This CDR3 is CASSLGTSSYNEQFF. The CDR3 nucleotides read TGTGCCAGCAGCTTAGGGACTAGCAGTTACAATGAGCAGTTCTTC.